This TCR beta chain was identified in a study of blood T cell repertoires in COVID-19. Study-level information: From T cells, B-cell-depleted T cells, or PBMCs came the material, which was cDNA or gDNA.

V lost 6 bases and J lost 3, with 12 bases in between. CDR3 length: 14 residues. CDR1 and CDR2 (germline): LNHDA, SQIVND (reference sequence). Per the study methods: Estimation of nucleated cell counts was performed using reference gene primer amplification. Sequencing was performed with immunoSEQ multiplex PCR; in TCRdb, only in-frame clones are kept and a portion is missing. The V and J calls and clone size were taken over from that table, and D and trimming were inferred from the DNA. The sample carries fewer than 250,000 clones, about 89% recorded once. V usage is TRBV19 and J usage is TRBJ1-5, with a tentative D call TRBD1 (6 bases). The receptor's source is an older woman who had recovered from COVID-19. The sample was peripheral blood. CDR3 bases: TGTGCCAGTAGAAGGGGGGGAAACAATCAGCCCCAGCATTTT. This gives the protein CASRRGGNNQPQHF.